Shown below are 21 T cell receptor beta chains from a single sample sequenced in a study of blood T cell repertoires in COVID-19. Only in-frame clones appear in the TCRdb table, and some are missing; sequencing was by immunoSEQ multiplex PCR. The data show approximately 280,000 clones, around 90% seen once. Sequenced: peripheral blood. The receptors come from a man between 18 and 35 years old with active or convalescent COVID-19.

The V call is TRBV6-4, the J call TRBJ1-2; 7 bases map to TRBD1. Germline V CDR1 and CDR2: MRHNA, SNTAGT. The V segment lost 8 bases and the J segment 8 bases; nucleotides outside the gene matches: 8. The CDR3 loop spans 12 amino acids. In DNA, the CDR3 is TGTGCCAGCTATACTAGACAGGGAGGCTACACCTTC. Its protein is CASYTRQGGYTF.

The chain carries TRBV13 and TRBJ1-5; no definite D call. There are 15 residues in the CDR3. V was pared by 0 bases and J by 2 bases, with 8 bases between. CDR1 PRHDT and CDR2 FYEKMQ come from the germline V gene (reference sequence). In DNA form, the CDR3 reads TGTGCCAGCAGCTTAGGTCCCGGTGGCAATCAGCCCCAGCATTTT. The encoded protein is CASSLGPGGNQPQHF.

This clone came up a few times. V gene TRBV5-6 combines with J gene TRBJ2-5, with 10 bases matching TRBD2. The ends lost 1 base at V and 5 bases at J; junction bases unmatched: 11. From germline, CDR1 is SGHDT and CDR2 YYEEEE. This CDR3 is built from 17 residues. CDR3 sequence (DNA): TGTGCCAGCAGCTTGATGCTGCTAGCGGGGGTTGGGGAGACCCAGTACTTC. It codes for CASSLMLLAGVGETQYF. The full variable domain, with the rest looked up from reference TRBV5-6 and TRBJ2-5, is DAGVTQSPTHLIKTRGQQVTLRCSPKSGHDTVSWYQQALGQGPQFIFQYYEEEERQRGNFPDRFSGHQFPNYSSELNVNALLLGDSALYLCASSLMLLAGVGETQYFGPGTRLLVL.

The V and J genes are TRBV7-8 and TRBJ2-7; D is perhaps TRBD1 (6 bases). The V gene's germline CDR1 is SGHVS and CDR2 FQNEAQ. CDR3 size: 13 residues. V lost 5 bases, J lost 2 bases, and 10 bases lay in between. CDR3 in amino acids: CASSIGQPYEQYF. DNA for the CDR3: TGTGCCAGCAGCATCGGACAGCCCTACGAGCAGTACTTC.

The chain couples TRBV4-2 to TRBJ1-2, with 7 bases that match TRBD1. The CDR3 loop spans 13 amino acids. V lost 5 bases to trimming and J lost 2 bases; unmatched junction nucleotides: 2. Per germline, CDR1 LGHNA and CDR2 YNFKEQ. The CDR3 spells CASSTDRNYGYTF. For the CDR3, the DNA is TGTGCCAGCAGCACGGACAGGAACTATGGCTACACCTTC.

The V and J genes are TRBV18 and TRBJ2-1, with TRBD2 matching 7 bases. The CDR3 length is 14 residues. Germline V gene lookup returns CDR1 KGHSH and CDR2 LQKENI. J was trimmed by 4 bases and V by 2 bases; bases with no gene match: 2. This CDR3 is CASSPRAGYNEQFF. The CDR3 bases are TGTGCCAGCTCACCAAGAGCGGGGTACAATGAGCAGTTCTTC.

The chain joins TRBV2 to TRBJ1-1; maybe TRBD1 (5 bases). The germline V and J ends were trimmed by 6 bases and 0 bases, with 17 bases remaining between them. CDR3 length: 16 amino acids. Germline V gene lookup returns CDR1 SNHLY and CDR2 FYNNEI. The CDR3 reads CASSGQPGHLNTEAFF. The CDR3 coding sequence is TGTGCCAGCAGCGGTCAACCCGGACACTTGAACACTGAAGCTTTCTTT.

In this sample, this clone turned up once. This rearrangement joins TRBV6-1 to TRBJ2-1; 11 nucleotides line up with TRBD2. Looked up from germline, CDR1 is MNHNS and CDR2 is SASEGT. V shed 0 bases and J 9 bases; nucleotides not matched to a gene: 4. This CDR3 spans 15 amino acids. CDR3 residues: CASSEASGGAGEQFF. CDR3 sequence (DNA): TGTGCCAGCAGTGAAGCTAGCGGGGGGGCCGGTGAGCAGTTCTTC.

This sequence joins TRBV4-1 and TRBJ2-7; 7 bases align to TRBD1. CDR3 length: 15 amino acids. CDR1 and CDR2 from the germline V gene are MGHRA and YSYEKL. V was clipped by 2 bases and J by 9 bases; unmatched bases: 13. In nucleotides, the CDR3 is TGCGCCAGCAGCCAAACCTTCCGAGACAGGGTGAGGCAGTACTTC. It encodes CASSQTFRDRVRQYF.

This chain connects TRBV18 to TRBJ1-4; D possibly corresponds to TRBD1 (6 bases). Germline CDR1 and CDR2: KGHSH and LQKENI. V lost 1 base and J lost 8, with 17 bases in between. The CDR3 is 16 amino acids. The CDR3 nucleotides read TGTGCCAGCTCACCACGGGAAGGGGGGGATGCCGAAAAACTGTTTTTT. Translated, it gives CASSPREGGDAEKLFF. The full variable domain, its missing parts supplied by reference TRBV18 and TRBJ1-4, is NAGVMQNPRHLVRRRGQEARLRCSPMKGHSHVYWYRQLPEEGLKFMVYLQKENIIDESGMPKERFSAEFPKEGPSILRIQQVVRGDSAAYFCASSPREGGDAEKLFFGSGTQLSVL.

This chain joins TRBV6-5 and TRBJ1-6; no definite D call. This CDR3 has 13 residues. V lost 9 bases and J lost 0, with 6 bases in between. Germline lookup yields CDR1 MNHEY and CDR2 SVGAGI. The CDR3 DNA follows: TGTGCCAGTTGGAGCTCCTATAATTCACCCCTCCACTTT. Protein: CASWSSYNSPLHF.

The chain employs TRBV7-9 and TRBJ1-3, with TRBD1 identical over 7 bases. Germline V lookup: CDR1 SEHNR, CDR2 FQNEAQ (reference sequence). The CDR3 spans 15 residues. The V and J ends lost 3 bases and 0 bases, in that order; junction bases with no gene match: 2. DNA for the CDR3: TGTGCCAGCAGCTTCGACAGGGACTCTGGAAACACCATATATTTT. Amino acids: CASSFDRDSGNTIYF.

The chain recombines TRBV6-5 with TRBJ2-3, with 10 bases fitting TRBD1. The junction had 13 bases not matched to a gene; V was cut back by 5 bases and J by 14 bases. The CDR3 totals 14 residues. Germline-derived CDR1 and CDR2 are MNHEY and SVGAGI. Written as DNA, the CDR3 is TGTGCCAGCAGTACCTCATTAGGACAGGGGGTTTGGTATTTT. Amino acid sequence: CASSTSLGQGVWYF.

The J gene is TRBJ2-7, the V gene TRBV12-5, with 8 bases that match TRBD1. The CDR3 extends over 15 amino acids. From germline, CDR1 is LGHNT and CDR2 FRNRAP. The trim removed 3 bases at V and 0 bases at J, leaving 4 bases unmatched. CDR3 loop: CASGFLGQGSYEQYF. Written as DNA, the CDR3 is TGTGCTAGTGGTTTTCTCGGACAGGGCTCCTACGAGCAGTACTTC.

Comment on this clone: Mismatch with germline at one junction end may stem from a read error. This chain connects TRBV13 to TRBJ1-4, with D tentatively TRBD1 (5 bases). The germline V gene encodes CDR1 PRHDT and CDR2 FYEKMQ (reference sequence). The length of the CDR3 is 12 residues. As DNA, the CDR3 is TGTGCCAGCACCTTAGGGGCTGAAAAACTGTTTTTT. It encodes CASTLGAEKLFF.

This clone was counted once. The J gene is TRBJ2-1, the V gene TRBV5-5; TRBD2 aligns across 10 bases. Losses at the gene ends were 3 bases for V and 4 bases for J; bases not matched to a gene: 16. Germline assignment: CDR1 SGHKS and CDR2 YYEKEE (reference sequence). The CDR3 loop spans 19 amino acids. CDR3 bases: TGTGCCAGCAGCTCCCCAGGGGCTAGCGGGGGCCGCGGGTACAATGAGCAGTTCTTC. It is translated as CASSSPGASGGRGYNEQFF.

Concerning this clone: This CDR3 is also generated by other DNA sequences in the sample. The J gene is TRBJ1-2, the V gene TRBV2, with D possibly matching TRBD1 (5 bases). The V and J ends lost 2 bases and 2 bases respectively, with 9 bases between them. CDR1 and CDR2 (germline): SNHLY, FYNNEI. The CDR3 loop spans 14 amino acids. In DNA form, the CDR3 reads TGTGCCAGCAGTGAACAAGGGGTGAACTATGGCTACACCTTC. It codes for CASSEQGVNYGYTF.

The chain couples TRBV25-1 to TRBJ1-2, with D possibly matching TRBD1 (5 bases). The CDR3 extends over 12 amino acids. Germline assignment: CDR1 MGHDK and CDR2 SYGVNS. The V end was cut by 10 bases, the J end by 7 bases, with 16 bases between. The CDR3 loop is CAIQGGSGGYTF. CDR3 DNA: TGTGCCATCCAGGGCGGCTCGGGTGGCTACACCTTC.

This chain uses TRBV6-4 with TRBJ2-3, with 7 bases identical to TRBD2. Germline trimming cut 8 bases from V and 2 bases from J; bases unmatched to any gene: 10. This CDR3 region has 15 residues. Looked up from germline, CDR1 is MRHNA and CDR2 is SNTAGT. The CDR3 coding sequence is TGTGCCAGCCGCATGGCGGGGGAGCCCACAGATACGCAGTATTTT. Its translation: CASRMAGEPTDTQYF.

Notes on this clone: The junction departs from the called germline gene at one end, perhaps through a read error. The V call is TRBV2, the J call TRBJ1-6, with a weak D call TRBD1 (5 bases). The length of the CDR3 is 15 residues. CDR1 is SNHLY, CDR2 FYNNEI, per germline. CDR3 sequence reads: CASREDGGDVWPLHF. CDR3 DNA: TGTGCCAGCAGAGAAGACGGGGGAGACGTGTGGCCCCTCCACTTT. Supplemented by reference TRBV2 and TRBJ1-6, the full variable domain reads EPEVTQTPSHQVTQMGQEVILRCVPISNHLYFYWYRQILGQKVEFLVSFYNNEISEKSEIFDDQFSVERPDGSNFTLKIRSTKLEDSAMYFCASREDGGDVWPLHFGNGTRLTVT.

J is TRBJ1-2 and V is TRBV5-6, with D perhaps TRBD1 (6 bases). The CDR3 extends over 13 amino acids. Germline V gene lookup returns CDR1 SGHDT and CDR2 YYEEEE. Trimming shortened V by 2 bases and J by 7 bases, and 12 bases separated the two germline ends. CDR3 bases: TGTGCCAGCAGCTTAAGGCAGGGGTCTGGCTACACCTTC. Translation gives CASSLRQGSGYTF.